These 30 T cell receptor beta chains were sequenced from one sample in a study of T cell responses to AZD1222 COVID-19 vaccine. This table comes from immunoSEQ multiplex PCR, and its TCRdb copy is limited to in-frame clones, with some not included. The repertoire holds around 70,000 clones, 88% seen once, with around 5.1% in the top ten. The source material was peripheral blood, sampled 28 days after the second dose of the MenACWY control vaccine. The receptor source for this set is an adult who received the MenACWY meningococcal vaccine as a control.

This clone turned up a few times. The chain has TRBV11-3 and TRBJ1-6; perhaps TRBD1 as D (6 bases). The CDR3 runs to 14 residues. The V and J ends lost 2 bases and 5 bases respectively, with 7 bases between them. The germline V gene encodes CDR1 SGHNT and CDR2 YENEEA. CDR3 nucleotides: TGTGCCAGCAGCTTATCAGGGGATAATTCACCCCTCCACTTT. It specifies CASSLSGDNSPLHF.

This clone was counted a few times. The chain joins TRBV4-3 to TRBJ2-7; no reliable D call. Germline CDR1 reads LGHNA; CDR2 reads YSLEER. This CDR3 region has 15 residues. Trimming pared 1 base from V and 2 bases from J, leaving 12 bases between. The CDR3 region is CASSQVWTETYEQYF. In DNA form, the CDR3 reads TGCGCCAGCAGCCAAGTCTGGACGGAAACCTACGAGCAGTACTTC.

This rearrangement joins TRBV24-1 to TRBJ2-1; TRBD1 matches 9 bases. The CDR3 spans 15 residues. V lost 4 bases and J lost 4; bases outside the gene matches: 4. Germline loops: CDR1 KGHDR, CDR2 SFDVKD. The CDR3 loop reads CATSDAGTGYNEQFF. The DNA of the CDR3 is TGTGCCACCAGTGACGCCGGGACAGGGTACAATGAGCAGTTCTTC.

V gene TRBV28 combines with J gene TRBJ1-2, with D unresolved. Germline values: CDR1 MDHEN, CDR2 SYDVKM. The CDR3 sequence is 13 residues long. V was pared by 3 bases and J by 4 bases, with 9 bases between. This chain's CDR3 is CASSFLMGYGYTF. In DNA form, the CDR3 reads TGTGCCAGCAGTTTTCTTATGGGCTATGGCTACACCTTC.

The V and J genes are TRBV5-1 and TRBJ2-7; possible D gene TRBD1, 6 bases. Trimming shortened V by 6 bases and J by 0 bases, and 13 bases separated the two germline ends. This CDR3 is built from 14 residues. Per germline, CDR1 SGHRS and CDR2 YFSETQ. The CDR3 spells CASNMDRLSYEQYF. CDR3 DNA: TGCGCCAGCAACATGGACAGACTCTCCTACGAGCAGTACTTC.

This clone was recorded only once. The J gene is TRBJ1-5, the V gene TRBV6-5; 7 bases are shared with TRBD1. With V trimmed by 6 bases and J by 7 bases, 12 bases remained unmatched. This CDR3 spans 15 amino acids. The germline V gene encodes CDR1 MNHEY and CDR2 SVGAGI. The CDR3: CASRSPRDRRQPQHF. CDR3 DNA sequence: TGTGCCAGCAGGTCTCCCCGGGACAGAAGGCAGCCCCAGCATTTT.

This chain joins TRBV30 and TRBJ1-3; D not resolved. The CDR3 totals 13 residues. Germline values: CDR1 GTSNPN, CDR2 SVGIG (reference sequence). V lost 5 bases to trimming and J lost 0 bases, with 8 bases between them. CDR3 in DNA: TGTGCCTGGGGGTGGTACTCTGGAAACACCATATATTTT. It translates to CAWGWYSGNTIYF.

CDR3 coding DNA: TGTGCCAGCAGCCCGACCGGGACTCCGAGATACGAGCAGTACTTC. Amino acid sequence: CASSPTGTPRYEQYF. The J gene is TRBJ2-7, the V gene TRBV5-5; a possible D gene is TRBD2 (6 bases). This CDR3 contains 15 residues. The germline V and J ends were trimmed by 4 bases and 4 bases, with 18 bases remaining between them. Per germline, CDR1 SGHKS and CDR2 YYEKEE (reference sequence).

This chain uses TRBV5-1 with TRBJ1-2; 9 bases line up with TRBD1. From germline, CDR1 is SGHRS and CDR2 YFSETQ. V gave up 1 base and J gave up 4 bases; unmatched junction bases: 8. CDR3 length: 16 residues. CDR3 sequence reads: CASSLSPGQGLYGYTF. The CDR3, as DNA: TGCGCCAGCAGCTTGTCGCCGGGACAGGGTCTCTATGGCTACACCTTC. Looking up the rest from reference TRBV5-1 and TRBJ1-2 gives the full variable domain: KAGVTQTPRYLIKTRGQQVTLSCSPISGHRSVSWYQQTPGQGLQFLFEYFSETQRNKGNFPGRFSGRQFSNSRSEMNVSTLELGDSALYLCASSLSPGQGLYGYTFGSGTRLTVV.

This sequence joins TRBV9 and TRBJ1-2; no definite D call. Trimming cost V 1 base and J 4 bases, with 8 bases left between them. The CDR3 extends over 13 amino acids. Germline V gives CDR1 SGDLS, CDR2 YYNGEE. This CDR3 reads CASSVKGGYGYTF. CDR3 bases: TGTGCCAGCAGCGTAAAGGGAGGCTATGGCTACACCTTC.

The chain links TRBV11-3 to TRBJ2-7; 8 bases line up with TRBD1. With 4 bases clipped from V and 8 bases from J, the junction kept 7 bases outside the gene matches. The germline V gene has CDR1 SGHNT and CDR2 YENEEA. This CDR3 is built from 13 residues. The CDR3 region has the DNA TGTGCCAGCAGCTCTACCGGACAGGGCAAGCAGTACTTC. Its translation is CASSSTGQGKQYF.

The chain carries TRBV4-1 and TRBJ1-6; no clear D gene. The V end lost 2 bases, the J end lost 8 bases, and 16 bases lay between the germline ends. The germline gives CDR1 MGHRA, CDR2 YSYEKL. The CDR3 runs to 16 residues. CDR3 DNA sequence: TGCGCCAGCAGCCAACCCCCCCTTTTTCGGGATTCACCCCTCCACTTT. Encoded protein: CASSQPPLFRDSPLHF.

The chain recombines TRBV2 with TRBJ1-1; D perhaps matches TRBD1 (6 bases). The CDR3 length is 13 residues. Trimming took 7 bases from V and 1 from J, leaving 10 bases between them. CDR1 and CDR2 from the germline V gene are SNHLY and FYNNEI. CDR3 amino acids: CASKGGRNTEAFF. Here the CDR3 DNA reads TGTGCCAGCAAAGGGGGTCGGAACACTGAAGCTTTCTTT.

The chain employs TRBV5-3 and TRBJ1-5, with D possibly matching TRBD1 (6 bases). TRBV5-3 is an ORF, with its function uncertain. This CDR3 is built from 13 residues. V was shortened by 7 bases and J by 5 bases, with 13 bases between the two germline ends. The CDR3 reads CARRWGHDQPQHF. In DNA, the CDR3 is TGTGCCAGACGCTGGGGGCACGATCAGCCCCAGCATTTT.

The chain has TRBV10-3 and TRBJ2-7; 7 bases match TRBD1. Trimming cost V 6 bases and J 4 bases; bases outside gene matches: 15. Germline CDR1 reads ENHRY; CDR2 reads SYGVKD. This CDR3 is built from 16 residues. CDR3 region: CAISNLQGPRAYEQYF. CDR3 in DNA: TGTGCCATCAGCAACTTACAGGGGCCGCGGGCGTACGAGCAGTACTTC.

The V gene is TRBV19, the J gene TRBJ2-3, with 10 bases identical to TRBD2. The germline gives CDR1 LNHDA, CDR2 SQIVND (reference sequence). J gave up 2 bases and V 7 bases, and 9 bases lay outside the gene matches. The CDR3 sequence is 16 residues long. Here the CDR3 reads CASIRTSGSLTDTQYF. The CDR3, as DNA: TGTGCCAGTATCAGGACTAGCGGAAGCCTCACAGATACGCAGTATTTT.

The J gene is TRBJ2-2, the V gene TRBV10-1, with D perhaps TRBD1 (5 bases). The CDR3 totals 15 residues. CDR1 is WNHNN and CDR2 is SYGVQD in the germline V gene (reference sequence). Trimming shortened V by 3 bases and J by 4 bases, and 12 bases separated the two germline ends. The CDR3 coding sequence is TGCGCCAGCAGTGAATCAGGGCAGGGCACCGGGGAGCTGTTTTTT. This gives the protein CASSESGQGTGELFF.

The CDR3 DNA follows: TGTGCCAGCAGCCCCTCGGGCACAGATACGCAGTATTTT. Its protein product is CASSPSGTDTQYF. The chain has TRBV3-1 (or the pseudogene TRBV3-2) and TRBJ2-3; D not certain. CDR3 length equals 13 residues. Germline V gene sequence: CDR1 LGHDT, CDR2 YNNKEL (reference sequence). V lost 4 bases to trimming and J lost 1 base, with 6 bases between them.

The CDR3 sequence: CASSLGAGATYEQYF. CDR3 sequence (DNA): TGTGCCAGCAGCTTAGGAGCGGGGGCCACCTACGAGCAGTACTTC. The chain links TRBV7-3 to TRBJ2-7, with TRBD2 matching over 8 bases. The CDR3 totals 15 residues. V gave up 2 bases and J gave up 2 bases; unmatched junction bases: 5. The germline gives CDR1 SGHTA, CDR2 FQGTGA.

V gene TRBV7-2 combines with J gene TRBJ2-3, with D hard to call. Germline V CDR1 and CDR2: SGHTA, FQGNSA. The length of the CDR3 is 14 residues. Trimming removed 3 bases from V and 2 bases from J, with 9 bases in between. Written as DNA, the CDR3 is TGTGCCAGCAGCTTCGGAGCCGACACAGATACGCAGTATTTT. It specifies CASSFGADTDTQYF. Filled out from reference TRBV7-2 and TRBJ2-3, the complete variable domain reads GAGVSQSPSNKVTEKGKDVELRCDPISGHTALYWYRQSLGQGLEFLIYFQGNSAPDKSGLPSDRFSAERTGGSVSTLTIQRTQQEDSAVYLCASSFGADTDTQYFGPGTRLTVL.

The CDR3 loop reads CASSRTNSNQPQHF. Here the CDR3 DNA reads TGTGCCAGCAGTAGGACAAATAGCAATCAGCCCCAGCATTTT. This sequence joins TRBV6-2 or TRBV6-3 and TRBJ1-5, with a weak D call TRBD1 (5 bases). This CDR3 is 14 amino acids long. V shed 5 bases and J shed 0 bases, with 8 bases lying between them. Germline V gene data show CDR1 as MNHEY and CDR2 as SVGEGT.

The CDR3 region has the DNA TGTGCCAGCAGTATCATGGGGCGGGCCAACTATGGCTACACCTTC. It codes for CASSIMGRANYGYTF. The chain carries TRBV28 and TRBJ1-2; weak D call: TRBD1 (5 bases). The V end was cut by 5 bases, the J end by 2 bases, with 15 bases between. This CDR3 comprises 15 residues. Germline V gene sequence: CDR1 MDHEN, CDR2 SYDVKM.

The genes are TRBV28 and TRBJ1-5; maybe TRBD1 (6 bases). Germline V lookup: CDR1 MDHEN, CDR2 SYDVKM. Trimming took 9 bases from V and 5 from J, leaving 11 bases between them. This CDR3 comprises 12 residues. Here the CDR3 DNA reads TGTGCCAGTCAGGGGTCCCATCAGCCCCAGCATTTT. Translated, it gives CASQGSHQPQHF.

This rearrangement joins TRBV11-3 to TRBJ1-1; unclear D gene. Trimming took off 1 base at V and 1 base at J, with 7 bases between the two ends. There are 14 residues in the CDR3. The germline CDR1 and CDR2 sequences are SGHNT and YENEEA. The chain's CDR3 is CASSLGPKNTEAFF. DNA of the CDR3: TGTGCCAGCAGCTTAGGACCGAAGAACACTGAAGCTTTCTTT.

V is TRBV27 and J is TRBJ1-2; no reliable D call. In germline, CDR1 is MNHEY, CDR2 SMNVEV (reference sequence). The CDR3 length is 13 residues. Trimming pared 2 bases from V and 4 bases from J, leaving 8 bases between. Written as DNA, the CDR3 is TGTGCCAGCAGTTTAAAGGGCTCCTATGGCTACACCTTC. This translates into CASSLKGSYGYTF.

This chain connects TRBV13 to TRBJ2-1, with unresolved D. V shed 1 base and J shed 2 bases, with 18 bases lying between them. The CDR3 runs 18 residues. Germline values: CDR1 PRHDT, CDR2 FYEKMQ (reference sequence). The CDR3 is CASSLVQGSSSPYNEQFF. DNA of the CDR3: TGTGCCAGCAGCTTAGTTCAAGGCAGCTCGAGCCCCTACAATGAGCAGTTCTTC.

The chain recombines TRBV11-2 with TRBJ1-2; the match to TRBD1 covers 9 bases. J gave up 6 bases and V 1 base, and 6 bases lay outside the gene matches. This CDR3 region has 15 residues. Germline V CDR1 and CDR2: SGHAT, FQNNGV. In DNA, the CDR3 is TGTGCCAGCAGCTTAGGAGGGACAGGGAGGGATGGCTACACCTTC. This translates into CASSLGGTGRDGYTF.

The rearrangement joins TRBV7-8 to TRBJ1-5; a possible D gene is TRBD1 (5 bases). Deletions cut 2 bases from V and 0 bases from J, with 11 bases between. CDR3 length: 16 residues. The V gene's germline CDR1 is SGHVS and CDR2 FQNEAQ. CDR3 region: CASSLTTVYSNQPQHF. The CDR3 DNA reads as TGTGCCAGCAGCTTAACGACAGTTTATAGCAATCAGCCCCAGCATTTT.

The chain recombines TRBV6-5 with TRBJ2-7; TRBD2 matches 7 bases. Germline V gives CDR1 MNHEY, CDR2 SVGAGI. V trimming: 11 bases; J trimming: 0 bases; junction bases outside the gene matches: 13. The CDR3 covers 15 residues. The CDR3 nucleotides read TGTGCCCGGATCCCTGGGGAGGGGCCCTCCTACGAGCAGTACTTC. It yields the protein CARIPGEGPSYEQYF.

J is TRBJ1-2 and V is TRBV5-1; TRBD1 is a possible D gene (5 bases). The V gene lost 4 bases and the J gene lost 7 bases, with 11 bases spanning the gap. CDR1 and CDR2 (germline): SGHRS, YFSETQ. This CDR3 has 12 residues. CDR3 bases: TGCGCCAGCAGCCCAGGGAGCAGTGGCTACACCTTC. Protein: CASSPGSSGYTF. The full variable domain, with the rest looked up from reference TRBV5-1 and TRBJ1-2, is KAGVTQTPRYLIKTRGQQVTLSCSPISGHRSVSWYQQTPGQGLQFLFEYFSETQRNKGNFPGRFSGRQFSNSRSEMNVSTLELGDSALYLCASSPGSSGYTFGSGTRLTVV.